This T cell receptor beta chain was profiled in a study of T cells in Graves' hyperthyroidism and ophthalmopathy. Individuals with ophthalmopathy presented a Clinical Activity Score of at least 3, a NOSPECS grade of at least 4 and a duration under 3 months. Patients showing uncontrolled infection, other autoimmune disease, pregnancy or lactation were ineligible. The CDR3 is made up of 15 amino acids. Germline lookup yields CDR1 DFQATT and CDR2 SNEGSKA (reference sequence). Germline trimming cut 6 bases from V and 0 bases from J; bases unmatched to any gene: 10. General study points: Using 13 V-J features, a model discriminated ophthalmopathy from stable hyperthyroidism.

This clonotype was observed at least ten times. The antigen remains unidentified. Regions amplified from RNA transcripts were the TCR beta CDR3 regions. HTBI primers were used for first-round RT-PCR of the TCR CDR3. TCRdb itself ran the multiplex PCR reads through MiXCR, one entry per CDR3 protein. The sample lists 450,000 to 550,000 distinct CDR3 sequences; roughly 25% were seen once. The rearrangement joins TRBV20-1 to TRBJ2-7; 8 positions match TRBD2. This sequence originates from a woman in her 30s with Graves' ophthalmopathy. The sequencing input was blood. CDR3 residues: CSAGKLADSSYEQYF. The CDR3 bases are TGCAGTGCCGGAAAACTAGCGGATTCCTCCTACGAGCAGTACTTC.